Below are 30 T cell receptor beta chains sequenced from a single sample in a study of shared clonotypes between healthy human individuals. Sequencing was performed with immunoSEQ multiplex PCR; in TCRdb, only in-frame clones are kept and a portion is missing. The table records about 480,000 clones, 79% of them present only once. Sequencing input: PBMCs. The receptors derive from a woman between 35 and 50 years old in good health. Some clones in this sample may be carry-over from other donors' samples.

The chain carries TRBV5-1 and TRBJ1-1; D possibly corresponds to TRBD1 (6 bases). Germline CDR1 and CDR2: SGHRS and YFSETQ. V shed 2 bases and J shed 8 bases, with 19 bases lying between them. This CDR3 contains 15 residues. The CDR3 sequence is CASSFEVPAGAEAFF. In DNA, the CDR3 is TGCGCCAGCAGCTTTGAAGTCCCTGCAGGGGCGGAAGCTTTCTTT. The full variable domain, completed using reference TRBV5-1 and TRBJ1-1, is KAGVTQTPRYLIKTRGQQVTLSCSPISGHRSVSWYQQTPGQGLQFLFEYFSETQRNKGNFPGRFSGRQFSNSRSEMNVSTLELGDSALYLCASSFEVPAGAEAFFGQGTRLTVV.

The V call is TRBV5-6, the J call TRBJ2-7; the match to TRBD2 covers 13 bases. This CDR3 contains 16 residues. CDR1 is SGHDT and CDR2 is YYEEEE in the germline V gene. The V segment lost 4 bases and the J segment 0 bases; nucleotides outside the gene matches: 4. The CDR3 DNA reads as TGTGCCAGCAGCCGGACTAGCGGGAGAATCTCCTACGAGCAGTACTTC. Its translation: CASSRTSGRISYEQYF.

The chain joins TRBV5-6 to TRBJ2-1; weak D call: TRBD2 (5 bases). With 3 bases removed from V and 4 bases from J, the gap between germline ends came to 14 bases. The CDR3 loop spans 15 amino acids. Germline assignment: CDR1 SGHDT and CDR2 YYEEEE. As DNA, the CDR3 is TGTGCCAGCAGCTACATCGGGCGGGCTTACAATGAGCAGTTCTTC. Its protein product is CASSYIGRAYNEQFF.

The V call is TRBV5-4, the J call TRBJ2-3, with TRBD2 identical over 11 bases. Germline assignment: CDR1 SGHNT and CDR2 YYREEE (reference sequence). This CDR3 spans 16 amino acids. The V gene end was trimmed by 6 bases and the J gene end by 1 base; junction bases not matched to a gene: 7. The CDR3 spells CASNPGLAGGTDTQYF. The CDR3 bases are TGTGCCAGCAACCCTGGACTAGCGGGCGGCACAGATACGCAGTATTTT.

The chain recombines TRBV9 with TRBJ2-7; 10 positions match TRBD2. The CDR3 totals 14 residues. The V and J ends lost 3 bases and 8 bases, in that order; junction bases with no gene match: 8. Germline V gene data show CDR1 as SGDLS and CDR2 as YYNGEE. The CDR3 here is CASSETAGGRKQYF. The CDR3 DNA is TGTGCCAGCAGCGAAACAGCGGGAGGGCGGAAGCAGTACTTC.

The V gene is TRBV7-3, the J gene TRBJ2-1; a weak D match, TRBD2 (5 bases). CDR3 size: 15 residues. V was cut by 3 bases and J by 0 bases, with 9 bases left in between. In germline, CDR1 is SGHTA, CDR2 FQGTGA. This chain's CDR3 is CASSLSGPSYNEQFF. DNA for the CDR3: TGTGCCAGCAGCTTGAGCGGTCCCTCCTACAATGAGCAGTTCTTC.

This rearrangement joins TRBV2 to TRBJ2-7; TRBD1 matches at 8 bases. The trim removed 7 bases at V and 0 bases at J, leaving 5 bases unmatched. CDR3 length equals 14 residues. Germline assignment: CDR1 SNHLY and CDR2 FYNNEI. CDR3 coding DNA: TGTGCCAGCAAAGAGGACAGGGACTCCTACGAGCAGTACTTC. Translating it yields CASKEDRDSYEQYF.

The V call is TRBV2, the J call TRBJ2-1; tentative D call: TRBD1 (6 bases). The CDR3 contains 14 residues. Between the trimmed V and J ends, which lost 3 bases and 3 bases, there was a span of 9 bases. CDR1 and CDR2 from the germline V gene are SNHLY and FYNNEI. CDR3 nucleotides: TGTGCCAGCAGTGAGTCCAGGGGCTACAATGAGCAGTTCTTC. Protein: CASSESRGYNEQFF.

The chain links TRBV18 to TRBJ2-1; 9 bases align to TRBD1. V shed 4 bases and J 0 bases; nucleotides not matched to a gene: 10. The CDR3 is made up of 18 amino acids. Germline V gene data show CDR1 as KGHSH and CDR2 as LQKENI. CDR3 bases: TGTGCCAGCTCACGACGACAGGGGGTCGTGTCCTCCTACAATGAGCAGTTCTTC. It codes for CASSRRQGVVSSYNEQFF.

The chain carries TRBV19 and TRBJ2-3; TRBD1 agrees at 12 bases. Trimming took 5 bases from V and 5 from J; bases not matched to a gene: 11. In germline, CDR1 is LNHDA, CDR2 SQIVND (reference sequence). The CDR3 length is 17 residues. The CDR3 reads CASSLNRDRGRGDTQYF. CDR3 DNA: TGTGCCAGTAGTCTTAACCGGGACAGGGGGCGTGGAGATACGCAGTATTTT. The full variable domain, in which reference TRBV19 and TRBJ2-3 provide the parts outside the CDR3, is DGGITQSPKYLFRKEGQNVTLSCEQNLNHDAMYWYRQDPGQGLRLIYYSQIVNDFQKGDIAEGYSVSREKKESFPLTVTSAQKNPTAFYLCASSLNRDRGRGDTQYFGPGTRLTVL.

The V call is TRBV28, the J call TRBJ2-3; 15 positions match TRBD2. This CDR3 is built from 19 residues. Germline CDR1 is MDHEN and CDR2 is SYDVKM. V lost 3 bases and J lost 3; bases outside the gene matches: 10. The DNA for the CDR3 is TGTGCCAGCAGTTTCCTTACCGGGACTAGCGGGAGGTCGACAGATACGCAGTATTTT. Protein sequence: CASSFLTGTSGRSTDTQYF.

The rearrangement links TRBV4-1 to TRBJ2-6, with 11 bases that match TRBD2. Germline CDR1 and CDR2: MGHRA and YSYEKL. The CDR3 spans 16 residues. J was trimmed by 2 bases and V by 3 bases; bases with no gene match: 0. CDR3 in DNA: TGCGCCAGCAGCCAGACTAGCGGGACTGGGGCCAACGTCCTGACTTTC. It codes for CASSQTSGTGANVLTF.

The chain joins TRBV5-1 to TRBJ2-5, with 13 bases that match TRBD2. CDR1 is SGHRS, CDR2 YFSETQ, per germline. V was pared by 5 bases and J by 5 bases, with 3 bases of the junction left unmatched. The CDR3 consists of 14 residues. For the CDR3, the DNA is TGCGCCAGCAGTAAGACTAGCGGGGGGGAGACCCAGTACTTC. Translation: CASSKTSGGETQYF.

This chain's CDR3 is CASSQAHQREQYF. The CDR3 DNA sequence: TGCGCCAGCAGCCAAGCTCACCAGAGGGAGCAGTACTTC. This chain uses TRBV4-3 with TRBJ2-7; D call uncertain. Germline V CDR1 and CDR2: LGHNA, YSLEER. V lost 1 base to trimming and J lost 7 bases, with 11 bases between them. This CDR3 is 13 amino acids long.

The J gene is TRBJ1-2, the V gene TRBV28; TRBD1 matches at 11 bases. The CDR3 runs to 18 residues. V gave up 2 bases and J gave up 5 bases; unmatched junction bases: 13. In germline, CDR1 is MDHEN, CDR2 SYDVKM. CDR3: CASSLRHGQGAIRYGYTF. The CDR3, as DNA: TGTGCCAGCAGTTTACGTCATGGACAGGGGGCGATTCGGTATGGCTACACCTTC.

A word on this clone: Other DNA sequences in this specimen translate into the identical CDR3. The rearrangement links TRBV11-2 to TRBJ2-3; 10 nucleotides align to TRBD2. Germline lookup yields CDR1 SGHAT and CDR2 FQNNGV. V trimming: 1 base; J trimming: 4 bases; junction bases outside the gene matches: 5. CDR3 length: 16 residues. CDR3 nucleotide sequence: TGTGCCAGCAGCTTAGGGTCTAGCGGGAGTGCAGATACGCAGTATTTT. Its protein product is CASSLGSSGSADTQYF.

The chain links TRBV25-1 to TRBJ2-2; the D gene is possibly TRBD2 (5 bases). The CDR3 consists of 14 residues. Germline V lookup: CDR1 MGHDK, CDR2 SYGVNS. Trimming took 4 bases from V and 4 from J, leaving 10 bases between them. The CDR3 DNA follows: TGTGCCAGCAGTGGAGGGTTGGGCACCGGGGAGCTGTTTTTT. The encoded protein is CASSGGLGTGELFF.

The chain is built from TRBV29-1 and TRBJ1-1; D uncertain. V lost 8 bases and J 3 bases, leaving 10 bases between the germline ends. The CDR3 sequence is 11 residues long. The germline V gene encodes CDR1 SQVTM and CDR2 ANQGSEA. The CDR3 protein is CSPSYHTEAFF. CDR3 DNA sequence: TGCAGCCCCAGCTATCACACTGAAGCTTTCTTT. Full variable domain (rest looked up from reference TRBV29-1 and TRBJ1-1): SAVISQKPSRDICQRGTSLTIQCQVDSQVTMMFWYRQQPGQSLTLIATANQGSEATYESGFVIDKFPISRPNLTFSTLTVSNMSPEDSSIYLCSPSYHTEAFFGQGTRLTVV.

V usage is TRBV4-3 and J usage is TRBJ2-5; 12 nucleotides line up with TRBD1. The germline V gene has CDR1 LGHNA and CDR2 YSLEER. With 1 base clipped from V and 6 bases from J, the junction kept 12 bases outside the gene matches. This CDR3 comprises 18 residues. CDR3: CASSQAWWGQGASKTQYF. The CDR3, as DNA: TGCGCCAGCAGCCAAGCTTGGTGGGGACAGGGGGCGTCGAAGACCCAGTACTTC.

The chain is built from TRBV16 and TRBJ1-2, with TRBD1 as a possible D gene (5 bases). This CDR3 comprises 16 residues. V shed 2 bases and J shed 4 bases, with 17 bases lying between them. Germline V gene lookup returns CDR1 KGHSY and CDR2 FQNENV. CDR3 amino acids: CASSQLDGGAGYGYTF. The CDR3 DNA reads as TGTGCCAGCAGCCAACTTGACGGCGGGGCAGGCTATGGCTACACCTTC.

The genes are TRBV7-6 and TRBJ2-7; D uncertain. The V gene lost 5 bases and the J gene lost 6 bases, with 17 bases spanning the gap. The CDR3 loop spans 14 amino acids. Germline V CDR1 and CDR2: SGHVS, FNYEAQ. The CDR3 is CASSPGLSHSEQYF. In DNA, the CDR3 is TGTGCCAGCAGCCCCGGGCTATCCCACTCCGAGCAGTACTTC. Full variable domain (outside the CDR3, taken from reference TRBV7-6 and TRBJ2-7): GAGVSQSPRYKVTKRGQDVALRCDPISGHVSLYWYRQALGQGPEFLTYFNYEAQQDKSGLPNDRFSAERPEGSISTLTIQRTEQRDSAMYRCASSPGLSHSEQYFGPGTRLTVT.

This clone has only a few counts. J is TRBJ2-7 and V is TRBV4-2, with 7 bases lining up with TRBD2. The CDR3 consists of 16 residues. V shed 3 bases and J 6 bases; nucleotides not matched to a gene: 14. From germline, CDR1 is LGHNA and CDR2 YNFKEQ. The chain's CDR3 is CASSHPGQGGPGEQYF. CDR3 nucleotides: TGTGCCAGCAGCCACCCCGGGCAGGGAGGGCCGGGCGAGCAGTACTTC.

The V and J genes are TRBV7-9 and TRBJ1-2; no clear D. Germline assignment: CDR1 SEHNR and CDR2 FQNEAQ (reference sequence). Trimming took 3 bases from V and 6 from J, leaving 8 bases between them. This CDR3 comprises 12 residues. The CDR3 sequence is CASSFEGHGYTF. In DNA, the CDR3 is TGTGCCAGCAGCTTTGAGGGTCATGGCTACACCTTC. Supplemented by reference TRBV7-9 and TRBJ1-2, the full variable domain reads DTGVSQNPRHKITKRGQNVTFRCDPISEHNRLYWYRQTLGQGPEFLTYFQNEAQLEKSRLLSDRFSAERPKGSFSTLEIQRTEQGDSAMYLCASSFEGHGYTFGSGTRLTVV.

The rearrangement uses TRBV5-1 and TRBJ2-7; D may be TRBD1 or TRBD2 (6 bases each). The germline gives CDR1 SGHRS, CDR2 YFSETQ. The CDR3 runs 13 residues. V lost 3 bases to trimming and J lost 10 bases, with 17 bases between them. For the CDR3, the DNA is TGCGCCAGCAGCTCGGTGTCCGAGGGGGGACAGTACTTC. This codes for CASSSVSEGGQYF.

This chain links TRBV19 with TRBJ2-2, with D unclear. Germline CDR1 LNHDA, CDR2 SQIVND (reference sequence). Trimming left V 3 bases short and J 7 bases short, with 12 bases between. CDR3 length: 14 amino acids. CDR3 sequence: CASSISGSSGELFF. CDR3 DNA: TGTGCCAGTAGTATTTCTGGTAGTAGCGGGGAGCTGTTTTTT. The entire variable domain, with the rest obtained from reference TRBV19 and TRBJ2-2, is as follows: DGGITQSPKYLFRKEGQNVTLSCEQNLNHDAMYWYRQDPGQGLRLIYYSQIVNDFQKGDIAEGYSVSREKKESFPLTVTSAQKNPTAFYLCASSISGSSGELFFGEGSRLTVL.

The V gene is TRBV6-5, the J gene TRBJ1-4, with D hard to call. This CDR3 is 14 amino acids long. The V gene lost 7 bases and the J gene lost 7 bases, with 16 bases spanning the gap. Per germline, CDR1 MNHEY and CDR2 SVGAGI. The CDR3 bases are TGTGCCAGCATGCAGCTTATCAACGGTGAAAAACTGTTTTTT. It yields the protein CASMQLINGEKLFF.

This clone was seen more than once but under ten times. The rearrangement uses TRBV28 and TRBJ1-5; TRBD1 agrees at 7 bases. This CDR3 has 18 amino acids. V was clipped by 6 bases and J by 2 bases; unmatched bases: 16. Germline loops: CDR1 MDHEN, CDR2 SYDVKM. The CDR3 protein is CASRSSQGPTFGNQPQHF. CDR3 sequence (DNA): TGTGCCAGCAGGTCATCACAGGGGCCAACCTTTGGCAATCAGCCCCAGCATTTT.

The count of this clone is one. This chain links TRBV5-5 with TRBJ2-7, with 11 bases matching TRBD1. V lost 0 bases to trimming and J lost 7 bases; unmatched junction nucleotides: 12. The CDR3 runs to 17 residues. Germline CDR1 reads SGHKS; CDR2 reads YYEKEE (reference sequence). The CDR3: CASSLAWIGQGAEEQYF. The CDR3 region has the DNA TGTGCCAGCAGCTTGGCCTGGATTGGACAGGGGGCTGAGGAGCAGTACTTC.

V usage is TRBV5-1 and J usage is TRBJ1-4, with no clear D. Trimming took off 0 bases at V and 3 bases at J, with 9 bases between the two ends. In germline, CDR1 is SGHRS, CDR2 YFSETQ. The CDR3 loop spans 15 amino acids. CDR3 residues: CASSLGGTANEKLFF. The CDR3 coding sequence is TGCGCCAGCAGCTTGGGGGGAACGGCTAATGAAAAACTGTTTTTT. Full variable domain (remainder filled in from reference TRBV5-1 and TRBJ1-4): KAGVTQTPRYLIKTRGQQVTLSCSPISGHRSVSWYQQTPGQGLQFLFEYFSETQRNKGNFPGRFSGRQFSNSRSEMNVSTLELGDSALYLCASSLGGTANEKLFFGSGTQLSVL.

The V call is TRBV10-1, the J call TRBJ1-4; D is unclear. V was shortened by 3 bases and J by 3 bases, with 8 bases between the two germline ends. The CDR3 consists of 14 residues. Looked up from germline, CDR1 is WNHNN and CDR2 is SYGVQD (reference sequence). This chain's CDR3 is CASSEDQSNEKLFF. Written as DNA, the CDR3 is TGCGCCAGCAGTGAAGACCAGTCTAATGAAAAACTGTTTTTT.